This note documents a single T cell receptor (beta chain) sequence. The sample comes from a study of cytomegalovirus exposure and HLA in healthy donors. Researchers ran the PCR with 60 Vbeta and 13 Jbeta primers. The data were produced by immunoSEQ multiplex PCR, yet TCRdb's version contains in-frame clones alone and is incomplete. The table includes 75,000 to 90,000 clones, roughly 79% detected once. Germline CDR1 and CDR2: LNHDA and SQIVND (reference sequence). V trimming: 1 base; J trimming: 2 bases; junction bases outside the gene matches: 2. The CDR3 length is 15 residues. V gene TRBV19 combines with J gene TRBJ1-5; 7 bases match TRBD1. The TCR comes from a male donor in good health and CMV-seropositive. The sample taken for sequencing was PBMCs. The CDR3 region has the DNA TGTGCCAGTAGTATAGGGGACAGCGGCAATCAGCCCCAGCATTTT. Its protein is CASSIGDSGNQPQHF.